This is a list of T cell receptor beta chains from one sample in a study of identical twins. TCRdb ran MiXCR on the 5' RACE reads and lists one entry per CDR3 protein. The data contain a few hundred thousand distinct CDR3 sequences, roughly 15% of them singletons. The sample was also linked to a second study, of yellow fever vaccine responses in identical twins.

Input material: CD4+ T cells sorted from blood. Receptors were obtained from a young woman in good health. Each CDR3 is given with its conserved first and last residue. D genes are given only for firm matches. Part of the rows lack a size; the others show once, few, many or a class for expanded clones.

cdr3_aa: CASSPLGQGDGTEAFF; cdr3_nt: TGTGCCAGCTCACCCTTAGGACAGGGGGACGGCACTGAAGCTTTCTTT; v_call: TRBV18; clone_size: -; d_call: TRBD1; j_call: TRBJ1-1
cdr3_aa: CATSDFGTGETQYF; cdr3_nt: TGTGCCACCAGTGATTTCGGTACGGGAGAGACCCAGTACTTC; v_call: TRBV24-1; clone_size: -; d_call: -; j_call: TRBJ2-5
cdr3_aa: CASSLARLAGEDTQYF; cdr3_nt: TGCGCCAGCAGCTTGGCCAGACTAGCGGGGGAAGATACGCAGTATTTT; v_call: TRBV5-1; clone_size: few; d_call: TRBD2; j_call: TRBJ2-3
cdr3_aa: CAIRVAGGPSYNEQFF; cdr3_nt: TGTGCCATCAGGGTAGCGGGAGGGCCCTCGTATAATGAGCAGTTCTTC; v_call: TRBV10-3; clone_size: -; d_call: TRBD2; j_call: TRBJ2-1
cdr3_aa: CSARDGAFAKNIQYF; cdr3_nt: TGCAGTGCTAGAGATGGGGCGTTTGCCAAAAACATTCAGTACTTC; v_call: TRBV20-1; clone_size: -; d_call: -; j_call: TRBJ2-4
cdr3_aa: CASSKFLSGVYNEQFF; cdr3_nt: TGTGCCAGCAGTAAATTCCTTAGCGGGGTTTACAATGAGCAGTTCTTC; v_call: TRBV12-3/TRBV12-4; clone_size: many; d_call: TRBD2; j_call: TRBJ2-1
cdr3_aa: CASSYFPQTGNGYTF; cdr3_nt: TGTGCCAGCAGTTACTTCCCTCAGACAGGGAATGGCTACACCTTC; v_call: TRBV6-5; clone_size: once; d_call: TRBD1; j_call: TRBJ1-2
cdr3_aa: CASSKTRDTEAFF; cdr3_nt: TGTGCCAGCAGCAAAACTAGGGACACTGAAGCTTTCTTT; v_call: TRBV11-2; clone_size: -; d_call: -; j_call: TRBJ1-1
cdr3_aa: CSVEGDLASEQFF; cdr3_nt: TGCAGCGTTGAAGGGGATTTAGCATCTGAGCAGTTCTTC; v_call: TRBV29-1; clone_size: few; d_call: -; j_call: TRBJ2-1
cdr3_aa: CATSDLLLGGAGELFF; cdr3_nt: TGTGCCACCAGTGATTTGCTGTTAGGGGGAGCCGGGGAGCTGTTTTTT; v_call: TRBV24-1; clone_size: few; d_call: -; j_call: TRBJ2-2
cdr3_aa: CASSSLGTGELFF; cdr3_nt: TGTGCCAGCAGTTCCCTGGGCACCGGGGAGCTGTTTTTT; v_call: TRBV12-3/TRBV12-4; clone_size: many; d_call: -; j_call: TRBJ2-2
cdr3_aa: CAIRPASNTGELFF; cdr3_nt: TGTGCCATCAGGCCAGCCTCGAACACCGGGGAGCTGTTTTTT; v_call: TRBV10-3; clone_size: few; d_call: -; j_call: TRBJ2-2
cdr3_aa: CASATSGPHNEQFF; cdr3_nt: TGTGCCAGTGCGACTAGCGGGCCACACAATGAGCAGTTCTTC; v_call: TRBV7-8; clone_size: -; d_call: TRBD2; j_call: TRBJ2-1
cdr3_aa: CASSTRKDTQYF; cdr3_nt: TGTGCCAGCAGCACTAGAAAAGATACGCAGTATTTT; v_call: TRBV6-5; clone_size: few; d_call: -; j_call: TRBJ2-3
cdr3_aa: CSAVDSVGTDTQYF; cdr3_nt: TGCAGTGCAGTCGATAGCGTAGGCACAGATACGCAGTATTTT; v_call: TRBV20-1; clone_size: few; d_call: -; j_call: TRBJ2-3
cdr3_aa: CATSALKDRGNGEQFF; cdr3_nt: TGTGCCACCAGTGCCCTGAAGGACAGGGGAAATGGTGAGCAGTTCTTC; v_call: TRBV24-1; clone_size: few; d_call: TRBD1; j_call: TRBJ2-1
cdr3_aa: CASSSLGTSGGANEQFF; cdr3_nt: TGTGCCAGCAGTTCCCTTGGGACTAGCGGGGGGGCAAATGAGCAGTTCTTC; v_call: TRBV6-5; clone_size: few; d_call: TRBD2; j_call: TRBJ2-1
cdr3_aa: CASGWDRRLGEKLFF; cdr3_nt: TGTGCTAGTGGTTGGGACAGGAGGTTGGGTGAAAAACTGTTTTTT; v_call: TRBV12-5; clone_size: few; d_call: TRBD1; j_call: TRBJ1-4
cdr3_aa: CSARGSGGKNTGELFF; cdr3_nt: TGCAGTGCTAGAGGCTCCGGGGGCAAGAACACCGGGGAGCTGTTTTTT; v_call: TRBV20-1; clone_size: few; d_call: -; j_call: TRBJ2-2
cdr3_aa: CAISPGRQNTEAFF; cdr3_nt: TGTGCCATCAGTCCAGGGAGACAGAACACTGAAGCTTTCTTT; v_call: TRBV10-3; clone_size: -; d_call: -; j_call: TRBJ1-1
cdr3_aa: CASSLVPGSGNYGYTF; cdr3_nt: TGTGCCAGCAGCTTAGTACCGGGCAGCGGTAACTATGGCTACACCTTC; v_call: TRBV11-2; clone_size: -; d_call: -; j_call: TRBJ1-2
cdr3_aa: CASSLGTGVRGSNQPQHF; cdr3_nt: TGTGCCAGCAGCTTAGGGACAGGGGTTCGAGGTAGCAATCAGCCCCAGCATTTT; v_call: TRBV6-5; clone_size: -; d_call: TRBD1; j_call: TRBJ1-5
cdr3_aa: CASKLAGSTEQFF; cdr3_nt: TGTGCCAGCAAACTAGCGGGAAGTACTGAGCAGTTCTTC; v_call: TRBV12-3/TRBV12-4; clone_size: few; d_call: TRBD2; j_call: TRBJ2-1
cdr3_aa: CAISDRGGNTEAFF; cdr3_nt: TGTGCCATCAGCGACAGGGGCGGCAACACTGAAGCTTTCTTT; v_call: TRBV10-3; clone_size: -; d_call: TRBD1; j_call: TRBJ1-1
cdr3_aa: CASSFGGGNTEAFF; cdr3_nt: TGCGCCAGCAGCTTCGGGGGGGGTAACACTGAAGCTTTCTTT; v_call: TRBV5-1; clone_size: few; d_call: -; j_call: TRBJ1-1
cdr3_aa: CASSATGTSYEQYF; cdr3_nt: TGTGCCAGCAGCGCCACCGGGACATCCTACGAGCAGTACTTC; v_call: TRBV9; clone_size: -; d_call: -; j_call: TRBJ2-7
cdr3_aa: CASSPNLGDTGF; cdr3_nt: TGTGCCAGCAGTCCCAACTTGGGGGACACCGGATTC; v_call: TRBV28; clone_size: -; d_call: -; j_call: TRBJ2-5
cdr3_aa: CASIPVPGATHSTDTQYF; cdr3_nt: TGTGCCAGCATACCGGTGCCAGGGGCTACGCATAGCACAGATACGCAGTATTTT; v_call: TRBV11-1; clone_size: -; d_call: -; j_call: TRBJ2-3
cdr3_aa: CASSPLDRNYGYTF; cdr3_nt: TGCGCCAGCAGCCCTTTAGATCGGAACTATGGCTACACCTTC; v_call: TRBV5-1; clone_size: few; d_call: -; j_call: TRBJ1-2
cdr3_aa: CASSLEVGSTHNEQFF; cdr3_nt: TGCGCCAGCAGCTTGGAAGTGGGTAGTACCCACAATGAGCAGTTCTTC; v_call: TRBV5-1; clone_size: many; d_call: -; j_call: TRBJ2-1
cdr3_aa: CASSRLATNTGELFF; cdr3_nt: TGTGCCAGCAGCCGTTTAGCTACCAACACCGGGGAGCTGTTTTTT; v_call: TRBV12-3/TRBV12-4; clone_size: -; d_call: -; j_call: TRBJ2-2
cdr3_aa: CASSYSPRQGQLISRETQYF; cdr3_nt: TGTGCCAGCAGTTACTCGCCGAGGCAGGGCCAATTGATCAGTCGGGAGACCCAGTACTTC; v_call: TRBV6-2/TRBV6-3; clone_size: once; d_call: -; j_call: TRBJ2-5
cdr3_aa: CASSLSGPYSYEQYF; cdr3_nt: TGCGCCAGCAGCTTGAGTGGGCCTTACTCCTACGAGCAGTACTTC; v_call: TRBV5-1; clone_size: few; d_call: -; j_call: TRBJ2-7
cdr3_aa: CASRRTGGGLGYTF; cdr3_nt: TGTGCCAGCAGACGGACAGGGGGCGGACTTGGCTACACCTTC; v_call: TRBV2; clone_size: -; d_call: TRBD1; j_call: TRBJ1-2
cdr3_aa: CASSEFSVLGYTF; cdr3_nt: TGTGCCAGCAGTGAGTTTTCAGTTCTTGGCTACACCTTC; v_call: TRBV2; clone_size: few; d_call: -; j_call: TRBJ1-2
cdr3_aa: CASSLWTSGIGTDTQYF; cdr3_nt: TGTGCCAGCAGCTTATGGACTAGCGGGATCGGCACAGATACGCAGTATTTT; v_call: TRBV7-8; clone_size: -; d_call: TRBD2; j_call: TRBJ2-3
cdr3_aa: CASNIRAGTDTQYF; cdr3_nt: TGTGCCAGCAATATCAGGGCTGGCACAGATACGCAGTATTTT; v_call: TRBV2; clone_size: -; d_call: -; j_call: TRBJ2-3